This note documents a single T cell receptor beta chain sequence. Its cognate antigen has yet to be identified. Base-call qualities are not available, and no considerably larger clone is one nucleotide away. The data originate from a study of blood T cell repertoires in COVID-19 (dated by TCRdb to the early 2020s). Context from the whole study: Samples from collaborators originated in the United States, Italy and Spain and spanned both the acute and convalescent phases of COVID-19. A freely available public database, intended as a resource for researchers studying the immune response to SARS-CoV-2, is where the repertoires were released. Where available, HLA class I and class II types were obtained from metadata supplied by the sample provider rather than from assay-based typing. Samples came from the ongoing ImmuneRACE study (first 160 participants) plus 1,254 subjects from 6 global collaborators. Deeply sampled blood TCRbeta repertoires from subjects exposed to, actively infected with, or recovered from COVID-19 were included in the dataset. Nearly every sample came with metadata listing a de-identified subject ID, COVID-19 status, age in years and sex. The material from the prospective study consisted of cDNA or gDNA derived from T cells, B-cell-depleted T cells, or PBMCs. Points the paper makes about the study in general: How much clinical and demographic metadata was included differed by source and by participant, and the metadata was provided uncurated.

In the prospective study, participants were about 18 to 90 years old, resided in about two dozen geographic areas of the United States, and were enrolled through a virtual design. To assign participants to cohorts, the prospective study relied on clinical history that participants themselves reported in a screening survey and a study questionnaire. Recovered participants in ImmuneRACE Cohort 3 were defined by two consecutive negative NP/OP PCR tests, clearance by a healthcare professional, or resolution of symptoms. In the prospective study, whole blood, serum and a nasopharyngeal or oropharyngeal swab were collected from each participant by mobile phlebotomists. Participants in the prospective study had the option to provide additional blood draws and questionnaires over an approximately 2-month period. Prospective study blood samples were shipped either frozen or at room temperature before DNA extraction.

TCRbeta CDR3 regions were amplified from genomic DNA by means of the immunoSEQ Assay, a bias-controlled multiplex PCR. On the authors' methods: Nucleated cell counts per sample were estimated from amplification of reference gene primers within the assay. Sequence reads were collapsed and filtered to measure the absolute abundance of every unique TCRbeta CDR3 rearrangement. For each sample, productive Simpson clonality was calculated as the square root of Simpson's diversity index across productive rearrangements. The table comes from immuneACCESS by way of TCRdb, which keeps in-frame sequences with V and J called. Part of the clones is missing from these tables; in studies checked, under half for an unresolved V gene and the rest for unknown reasons. V and J calls and clone size are given by that table; D and trimming were obtained from the DNA. The table for this sample lists hundreds of thousands of clones; about 88% of them were counted only once. Under 9.5% of the sample is held by the ten biggest clonotypes.

Its CDR3 holds 15 amino acids, cysteine through phenylalanine. The DNA shown is the 45-base CDR3, in frame from base 1. CDR1 and CDR2 are read off the germline V gene (reference sequence) as LNHDA and SQIVND. V sheds 2 bases and J sheds 9 bases, leaving 14 bases between their ends. Rearrangement joined TRBV19 to TRBJ1-6, with TRBD1 as a weak D call on 5 bases. The TCR originated in an older woman who had recovered from COVID-19. Sequencing was performed on PBMCs or T cells enriched from blood (not recorded which). In nucleotides, the sequence is TGTGCCAGTAGTATACAGGGTAATTTTGGTTCACCCCTCCACTTT. It encodes CASSIQGNFGSPLHF.